This T cell receptor beta chain was retrieved from a study of blood T cell repertoires in COVID-19. In the study overall: There were acute and convalescent COVID-19 samples, and they came from the United States, Italy and Spain. T cells, B-cell-depleted T cells, or PBMCs provided the cDNA or gDNA that served as material.

As regards this clone: The sample holds other DNA sequences that translate to the same CDR3.

Original processing methods: Nucleated cell counts were estimated from reference gene primer amplification. The data were produced by immunoSEQ multiplex PCR, yet TCRdb's version contains in-frame clones alone and is incomplete. D and trimming come from the DNA, and the V and J calls and clone size come from that table. The table has 150,000 to 200,000 clones, roughly 77% seen once. V lost 0 bases, J lost 4 bases, and 5 bases lay in between. This CDR3 contains 14 residues. Germline V gene lookup returns CDR1 SGHDT and CDR2 YYEEEE. This sequence originates from a human donor in a cohort sampled during active COVID-19. The sequenced material came from peripheral blood. This chain uses TRBV5-6 with TRBJ1-6, with D unresolved. The CDR3: CASSLGQYNSPLHF. As DNA, the CDR3 is TGTGCCAGCAGCTTGGGACAATATAATTCACCCCTCCACTTT.